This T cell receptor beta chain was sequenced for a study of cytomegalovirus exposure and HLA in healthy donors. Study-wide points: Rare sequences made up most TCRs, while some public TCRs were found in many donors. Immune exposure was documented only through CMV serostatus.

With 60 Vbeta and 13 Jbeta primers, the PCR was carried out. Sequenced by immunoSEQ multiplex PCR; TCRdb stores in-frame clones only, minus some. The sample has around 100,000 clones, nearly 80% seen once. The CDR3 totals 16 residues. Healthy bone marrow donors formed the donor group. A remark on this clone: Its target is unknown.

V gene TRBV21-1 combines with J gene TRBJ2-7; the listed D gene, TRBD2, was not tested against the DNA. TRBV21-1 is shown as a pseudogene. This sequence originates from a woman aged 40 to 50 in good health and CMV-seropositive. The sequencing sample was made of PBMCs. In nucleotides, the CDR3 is TGTGCCAGCCCCTCGGGAAAAGACTCATCGCCCTGGGAGCAGTACTTC. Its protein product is CASPSGKDSSPWEQYF.